A selection of T cell receptor beta chains follows, all from one sample in a study of naive and memory T cell subsets. One entry per CDR3 protein results from TCRdb running MiXCR on the UMI-ligation and nested PCR reads. Here the sample spans more than 25,000 distinct CDR3 sequences, about 10% being singletons. The sequenced sample consisted of effector memory CD4+ T cells from blood. These receptors were obtained from a human donor in good health. The CDR3 runs from the conserved cysteine through the conserved F or W. A D gene is named only where the DNA matches it firmly. Rows may omit the clone size; those that give it use once, few, many or a size class.

abundance | j_gene | v_gene | d_gene | CDR3aa | CDR3nt
few | TRBJ2-7 | TRBV29-1 | - | CSVEFGGNGEQYF | TGCAGCGTTGAATTCGGAGGGAACGGAGAGCAGTACTTC
- | TRBJ1-4 | TRBV7-2 | - | CASSLGGRLNEKLFF | TGTGCCAGCAGCTTAGGGGGACGGCTTAATGAAAAACTGTTTTTT
- | TRBJ2-3 | TRBV11-2 | TRBD2 | CASSLGGAGGYTDTQYF | TGTGCCAGCAGCTTGGGTGGGGCGGGGGGTTACACAGATACGCAGTATTTT
many | TRBJ2-4 | TRBV19 | TRBD1 | CASSNRGLNIQYF | TGTGCCAGTAGTAACAGGGGGCTAAACATTCAGTACTTC
few | TRBJ2-7 | TRBV27 | - | CASRPNQLSYEQYF | TGTGCCAGCCGCCCTAACCAGCTCTCCTACGAGCAGTACTTC
many | TRBJ2-7 | TRBV4-2 | TRBD1 | CASSQRQGSEQYF | TGTGCCAGCAGCCAAAGACAGGGTAGCGAGCAGTACTTC
many | TRBJ2-1 | TRBV3-1 | - | CASSPKTRSSYNEQFF | TGTGCCAGCAGCCCAAAGACTCGGAGCTCCTACAATGAGCAGTTCTTC
many | TRBJ1-1 | TRBV30 | - | CAWSPGKNTEAFF | TGTGCCTGGAGTCCAGGGAAGAACACTGAAGCTTTCTTT
- | TRBJ1-6 | TRBV20-1 | TRBD1 | CSARPGQGNSPLHF | TGCAGTGCCCGGCCGGGACAGGGTAATTCACCCCTCCACTTT
- | TRBJ2-3 | TRBV24-1 | TRBD1 | CATSEGRTGLGDTQYF | TGTGCCACCAGTGAGGGTAGGACAGGTTTGGGAGATACGCAGTATTTT
- | TRBJ2-6 | TRBV6-6 | - | CASSPPKGRPSGANVLTF | TGTGCCAGCAGTCCCCCAAAGGGGCGGCCCTCTGGGGCCAACGTCCTGACTTTC
few | TRBJ1-6 | TRBV10-2 | TRBD1 | CASRRGTDSPLHF | TGCGCCAGCCGCAGGGGGACGGATTCACCCCTCCACTTT
few | TRBJ1-1 | TRBV19 | - | CASSGQVVNTEAFF | TGTGCCAGTAGTGGGCAGGTAGTCAACACTGAAGCTTTCTTT
- | TRBJ2-7 | TRBV11-3 | - | CASSARDTYYEQYF | TGTGCCAGCAGTGCGCGGGACACATACTACGAGCAGTACTTC
- | TRBJ1-5 | TRBV20-1 | - | CSARVGGWSNQPQHF | TGCAGTGCTAGAGTCGGGGGCTGGAGCAATCAGCCCCAGCATTTT
- | TRBJ2-5 | TRBV3-1 | - | CASSQSIETQYF | TGTGCCAGCAGCCAAAGTATAGAGACCCAGTACTTC
few | TRBJ2-1 | TRBV7-9 | TRBD2 | CASSASLTSGSSDEQFF | TGTGCCAGCAGCGCAAGCCTGACTAGCGGGAGCTCGGATGAGCAGTTCTTC
many | TRBJ2-5 | TRBV19 | TRBD2 | CATSGRGGQETQYF | TGTGCCACCTCGGGGCGGGGGGGGCAAGAGACCCAGTACTTC
- | TRBJ2-7 | TRBV6-5 | TRBD2 | CASRRLAGGYEQYF | TGTGCCAGCAGGAGACTAGCGGGAGGGTACGAGCAGTACTTC
- | TRBJ2-3 | TRBV12-3/TRBV12-4 | - | CASTTRQTQYF | TGTGCCAGCACTACCCGACAAACGCAGTATTTT
many | TRBJ2-7 | TRBV18 | - | CASRSYYEQYF | TGTGCCAGCCGGAGTTACTACGAGCAGTACTTC
few | TRBJ2-5 | TRBV28 | - | CATRRGSGKETQYF | TGTGCCACCCGCCGGGGGTCAGGGAAAGAGACCCAGTACTTC
many | TRBJ2-1 | TRBV11-2 | - | CASSYNTGEQFF | TGTGCCAGCAGCTACAATACGGGTGAGCAGTTCTTC
few | TRBJ2-3 | TRBV7-3 | - | CASSLGRGPDTQYF | TGTGCCAGCAGCTTAGGGCGAGGGCCAGATACGCAGTATTTT
once | TRBJ2-5 | TRBV4-2 | - | CASSQTYLETQYF | TGTGCCAGCAGCCAGACCTACTTAGAGACCCAGTACTTC
few | TRBJ2-7 | TRBV6-6 | - | CASSYSRGTYEQYF | TGTGCCAGCAGTTACTCCCGGGGGACCTACGAGCAGTACTTC
medium-sized | TRBJ2-7 | TRBV20-1 | - | CSAPKSRTLTEQYF | TGCAGTGCTCCCAAGTCCAGGACGTTGACGGAGCAGTACTTC
few | TRBJ2-1 | TRBV4-3 | TRBD2 | CASSQTGLAGGPFVF | TGCGCCAGCAGCCAGACGGGACTAGCGGGAGGGCCTTTCGTCTTC
few | TRBJ2-3 | TRBV19 | TRBD2 | CASRASGRSDTQYF | TGTGCCAGTAGGGCTAGCGGGAGATCCGATACGCAGTATTTT
few | TRBJ2-5 | TRBV6-2/TRBV6-3 | - | CASSYSGGTETQYF | TGTGCCAGCAGTTACTCTGGAGGGACCGAGACCCAGTACTTC
- | TRBJ2-2 | TRBV2 | - | CASRTGTQNTGELFF | TGTGCCAGCAGGACCGGGACACAGAACACCGGGGAGCTGTTTTTT